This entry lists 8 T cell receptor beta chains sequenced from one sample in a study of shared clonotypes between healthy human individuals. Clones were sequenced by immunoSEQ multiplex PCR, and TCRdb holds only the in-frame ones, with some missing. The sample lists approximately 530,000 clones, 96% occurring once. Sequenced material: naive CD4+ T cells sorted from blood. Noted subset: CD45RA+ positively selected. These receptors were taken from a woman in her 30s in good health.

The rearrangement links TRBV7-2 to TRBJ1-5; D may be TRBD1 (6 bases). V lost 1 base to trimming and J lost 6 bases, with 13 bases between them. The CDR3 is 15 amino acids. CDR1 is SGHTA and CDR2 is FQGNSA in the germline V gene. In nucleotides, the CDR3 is TGTGCCAGCAGCTTAGGACAGGAGGGTATTCAGCCCCAGCATTTT. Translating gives CASSLGQEGIQPQHF.

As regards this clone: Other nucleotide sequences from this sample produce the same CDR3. CDR3 in DNA: TGTGCCAGCTCCCCTCAGGGAGACACTGAAGCTTTCTTT. Protein product: CASSPQGDTEAFF. The rearrangement links TRBV18 to TRBJ1-1, with a tentative D call TRBD1 (5 bases). The CDR3 spans 13 residues. V shed 6 bases and J shed 3 bases, with 11 bases lying between them. Germline assignment: CDR1 KGHSH and CDR2 LQKENI.

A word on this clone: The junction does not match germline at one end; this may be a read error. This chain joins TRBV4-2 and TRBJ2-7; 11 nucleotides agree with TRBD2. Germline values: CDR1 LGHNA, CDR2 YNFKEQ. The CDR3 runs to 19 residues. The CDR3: CASSHPWRGLAGPSDEQYF. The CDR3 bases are TGTGCCAGCAGCCATCCCTGGCGAGGACTAGCGGGCCCCTCCGACGAGCAGTACTTC.

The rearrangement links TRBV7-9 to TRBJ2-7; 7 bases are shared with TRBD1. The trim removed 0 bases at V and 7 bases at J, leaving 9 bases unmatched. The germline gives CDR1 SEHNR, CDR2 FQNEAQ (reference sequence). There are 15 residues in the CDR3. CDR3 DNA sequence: TGTGCCAGCAGCTTAGCAGGACAGGTTCTGTCTGAGCAGTACTTC. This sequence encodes CASSLAGQVLSEQYF.

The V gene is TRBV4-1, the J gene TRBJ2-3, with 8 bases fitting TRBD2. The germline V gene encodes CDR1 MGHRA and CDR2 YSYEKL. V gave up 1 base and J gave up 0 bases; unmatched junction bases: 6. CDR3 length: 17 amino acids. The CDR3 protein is CASSQGRSGGSTDTQYF. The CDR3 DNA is TGCGCCAGCAGCCAAGGGAGGAGCGGGGGAAGCACAGATACGCAGTATTTT.

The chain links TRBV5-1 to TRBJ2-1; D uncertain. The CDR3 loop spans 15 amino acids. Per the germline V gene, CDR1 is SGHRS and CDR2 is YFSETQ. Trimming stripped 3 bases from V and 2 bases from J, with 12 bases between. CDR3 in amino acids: CASSSVAGAYNEQFF. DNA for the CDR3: TGCGCCAGCAGCTCTGTGGCAGGCGCCTACAATGAGCAGTTCTTC. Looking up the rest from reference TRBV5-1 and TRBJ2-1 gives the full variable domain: KAGVTQTPRYLIKTRGQQVTLSCSPISGHRSVSWYQQTPGQGLQFLFEYFSETQRNKGNFPGRFSGRQFSNSRSEMNVSTLELGDSALYLCASSSVAGAYNEQFFGPGTRLTVL.

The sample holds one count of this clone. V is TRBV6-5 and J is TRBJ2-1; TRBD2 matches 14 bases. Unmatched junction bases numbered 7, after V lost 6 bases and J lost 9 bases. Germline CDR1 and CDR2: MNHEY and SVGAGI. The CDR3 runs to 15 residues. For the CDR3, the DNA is TGTGCCAGCAGAACCGGGACTAGCGGGAGTCTTGAGCAGTTCTTC. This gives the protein CASRTGTSGSLEQFF.

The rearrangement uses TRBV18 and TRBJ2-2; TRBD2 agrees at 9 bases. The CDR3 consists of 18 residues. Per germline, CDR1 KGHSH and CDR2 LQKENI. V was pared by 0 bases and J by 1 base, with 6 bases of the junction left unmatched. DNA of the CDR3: TGTGCCAGCTCACCACCCCCGGCTAGCGGGATGAACACCGGGGAGCTGTTTTTT. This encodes CASSPPPASGMNTGELFF.